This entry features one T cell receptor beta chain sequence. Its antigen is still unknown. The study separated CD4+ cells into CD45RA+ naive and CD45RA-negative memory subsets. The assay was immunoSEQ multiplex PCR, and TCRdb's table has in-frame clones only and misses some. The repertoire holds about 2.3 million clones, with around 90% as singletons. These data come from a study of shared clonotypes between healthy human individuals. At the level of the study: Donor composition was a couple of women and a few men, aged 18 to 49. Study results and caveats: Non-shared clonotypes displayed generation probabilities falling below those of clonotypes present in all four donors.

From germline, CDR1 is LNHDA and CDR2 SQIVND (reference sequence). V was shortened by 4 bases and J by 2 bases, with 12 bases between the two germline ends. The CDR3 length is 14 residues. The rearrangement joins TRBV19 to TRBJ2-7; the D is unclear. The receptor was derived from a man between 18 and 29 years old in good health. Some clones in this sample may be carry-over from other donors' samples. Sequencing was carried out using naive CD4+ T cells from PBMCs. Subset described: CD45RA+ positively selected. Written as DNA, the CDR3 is TGTGCCAGTAGTAAGAGGCAGGTCCCCTACGAGCAGTACTTC. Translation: CASSKRQVPYEQYF.